This T cell receptor (beta chain) was recovered during a study of post-analysis software for immune sequencing data. Study in general: Courses of disease covered relapsing-remitting, secondary progressive and progressive-relapsing multiple sclerosis.

About this clonotype itself: Its antigen is not known.

With 1 base removed from V and 3 bases from J, the gap between germline ends came to 9 bases. The CDR3 runs 14 residues. Germline V CDR1 and CDR2: SEHNR, FQNEAQ (reference sequence). Study-wide findings and caveats: The study found significantly lower normalized Chao1 diversity in multiple sclerosis patients than in controls. TRBV segments more frequent in patients than in controls numbered roughly 5 and included TRBV5-6, TRBV5-1 and TRBV20-1. Strong co-clustering by F measure was seen for same-batch samples.

TCR beta libraries were prepared from cDNA with unique molecular identifiers. T cells numbering about 0.85 to 10 million gave rise to about 490,000 cDNA molecules. TCRdb independently ran MiXCR on the PCR reads; one entry per CDR3 protein. The table records approximately 360,000 distinct CDR3 sequences, about a third of them present only once. The gene calls are TRBV7-9 and TRBJ1-2; D is unclear. The source material was blood. This clonotype originated in a girl between 10 and 17 years old with multiple sclerosis. The CDR3 nucleotides read TGTGCCAGCAGCTTAGATGTGCAGGACTATGGCTACACCTTC. Its protein is CASSLDVQDYGYTF.